This T cell receptor beta chain was identified during a study of cytomegalovirus exposure and HLA in healthy donors. The donors were members of the validation cohort, which comprised 120 subjects and was separate from the first cohort of 730 or so subjects. Study results and caveats: The investigators catalogued about 170 TCR beta chains as cytomegalovirus-associated. Rare sequences made up most TCRs, while some public TCRs were found in many donors. As was reported, the classifier diagnosed cytomegalovirus status with high specificity and sensitivity.

Produced via immunoSEQ multiplex PCR; TCRdb's table is partial and in-frame only. The data hold around 240,000 clones, with around 90% observed a single time. This clone was found a few times. Antigen unknown. V lost 3 bases, J lost 2 bases, and 7 bases stayed unmatched. The CDR3 loop spans 16 amino acids. The germline CDR1 and CDR2 sequences are SGDLS and YYNGEE. Sequencing was done on a sample of PBMCs. The receptor was derived from a woman aged 18-29 years in good health and CMV-seronegative. The genes are TRBV9 and TRBJ2-3, with 9 bases aligning to TRBD2. CDR3 sequence (DNA): TGTGCCAGCAGCGCTCACAGCGGGGGGTTCACAGATACGCAGTATTTT. Amino acid sequence: CASSAHSGGFTDTQYF.